These T cell receptor beta chains were read from a single sample in a study of T cells in Graves' hyperthyroidism and ophthalmopathy. TCRdb processed the multiplex PCR reads anew with MiXCR; each CDR3 protein has one entry. The sample lists some 510,000 distinct CDR3 sequences, roughly 20% seen once, with about 26% in the top ten. The sequencing input was blood. Receptor source: a man between 18 and 35 years old with Graves' hyperthyroidism. Each CDR3 is given with its conserved first and last residue. The D gene is left open where the match is weak. The listing skips clone size in some rows; elsewhere it reads once, few, many or a size class.

v_call,cdr3_length,clone_size,d_call,j_call,cdr3_nt,cdr3_aa
TRBV28,15,-,-,TRBJ2-7,TGTGCCAGCAGTTTCCTAAGGGGCATCTCCTACGAGCAGTACTTC,CASSFLRGISYEQYF
TRBV12-3/TRBV12-4,11,many,-,TRBJ2-5,TGTGCCAGCAGGGGTGGAGAGACCCAGTACTTC,CASRGGETQYF
TRBV12-3/TRBV12-4,12,-,-,TRBJ1-5,TGTGCCAGCAGCAAGTGGGAACAGCCCCAGCATTTT,CASSKWEQPQHF
TRBV2,14,many,TRBD1,TRBJ2-7,TGTGCCAGCACCCCGGGACAGGGTATATATGAGCAGTACTTC,CASTPGQGIYEQYF
TRBV12-3/TRBV12-4,12,-,-,TRBJ1-2,TGTGCCAGCAGTTTTTCTACCATCGGCTACACCTTC,CASSFSTIGYTF
TRBV6-1,15,-,-,TRBJ2-2,TGTGCCAGCAGTGGTACGGACCCATGGACCGGGGAGCTGTTTTTT,CASSGTDPWTGELFF
TRBV27,13,few,-,TRBJ2-5,TGTGCCAGCAGTCCGCGGCCCCGGGGGACCCAGTACTTC,CASSPRPRGTQYF
TRBV7-2,14,-,-,TRBJ1-2,TGTGCCAGCAGCTCCCCACGGACGAGACATGTCTACACCTTC,CASSSPRTRHVYTF
TRBV7-8,15,-,TRBD1,TRBJ1-2,TGTGCCAGCAGCTTATTCGACAGGGGAGGCTATGGCTACACCTTC,CASSLFDRGGYGYTF
TRBV11-2,11,many,-,TRBJ2-7,TGTGCCATATACACAGGGTACGAGCAGTACTTC,CAIYTGYEQYF
TRBV19,16,-,-,TRBJ1-2,TGTGCCAGTAGCATCTTCTGGGCAGGGAGAAAGGATGGCTACACCTTC,CASSIFWAGRKDGYTF
TRBV15,14,many,-,TRBJ2-7,TGTGCCACCAGCAGAGCCAGCCAGCCCTACGAGCAGTACTTC,CATSRASQPYEQYF
TRBV7-2,15,-,-,TRBJ2-5,TGTGCCAGCAGCTTAGGTGGGGGCCATGGGACGACCCAGTACTTC,CASSLGGGHGTTQYF
TRBV6-5,15,few,-,TRBJ1-1,TGTGCCAGCAGTTACTCTCTGGGGGCAGGCCCTGAAGCTTTCTTT,CASSYSLGAGPEAFF
TRBV4-2,13,few,-,TRBJ2-7,TGTGCCAGCAGCCAAGCCTCTGCCTACGAGCAGTACTTC,CASSQASAYEQYF
TRBV5-1,15,-,-,TRBJ1-1,TGCGCCAGCAGCTTGGTGGGGGGAAGGTCGACTGAAGCTTTCTTT,CASSLVGGRSTEAFF
TRBV2,15,many,-,TRBJ1-3,TGTGCCAGCAGTGAAGAGGCTGGTTCTGGAAACACCATATATTTT,CASSEEAGSGNTIYF
TRBV2,12,-,TRBD1,TRBJ1-2,TGTGCCGGTGTGGGACAGGGTTATCGCTACACCTTC,CAGVGQGYRYTF
TRBV27,13,few,TRBD1,TRBJ2-7,TGTGCCAGCAGAGAACAGGGGTGGAACGAGCAGTACTTC,CASREQGWNEQYF
TRBV28,14,many,-,TRBJ1-1,TGTGCCAGCACCTCCCGCGGGGGAGGACCTGAAGCTTTCTTT,CASTSRGGGPEAFF
TRBV6-1,14,many,-,TRBJ1-2,TGTGCCAGCAGTGAAGAGGTCGGGAACTATGGCTACACCTTC,CASSEEVGNYGYTF
TRBV7-9,12,many,-,TRBJ2-7,TGTGCCAGCAGCTTACCATCCTACGAGCAGCACTTC,CASSLPSYEQHF
TRBV28,14,many,-,TRBJ1-1,TGTGCCAGCAGTTTGGTTCGGATCAACATTGAAGCTTTCTTT,CASSLVRINIEAFF
TRBV7-9,12,-,-,TRBJ1-2,TGTGCCAGCAGCTTCAGGGTACATGGCTACACCTTC,CASSFRVHGYTF
TRBV20-1,13,-,-,TRBJ2-5,TGCAGTGCTAGACCCTGGGTCGTAGAGACCCAGTACTTC,CSARPWVVETQYF
TRBV20-1,15,-,TRBD1,TRBJ1-2,TGCAGTGCTTTTTTTAGGGGACAGGGCGTCGATGGCTACACCTTC,CSAFFRGQGVDGYTF
TRBV6-2/TRBV6-3,19,-,TRBD1,TRBJ1-2,TGTGCCAGCAGTTACGGTGGGACAGGGGCCGCGATCACTAACTATGGCTACACCTTC,CASSYGGTGAAITNYGYTF
TRBV6-5,15,-,-,TRBJ2-7,TGTGCCAGCAGTTATGGGCAGGGGTTTGGGTACGAGCAGTACTTC,CASSYGQGFGYEQYF
TRBV3-1,17,-,-,TRBJ1-3,TGTGCCAGCAGCCCTCCCCTGACGCGTTCCTCTGGAAACACCATATATTTT,CASSPPLTRSSGNTIYF
TRBV28,12,few,-,TRBJ1-1,TGTGCCAGCAGAGGGGCTCTCGATGAAGCTTTCTTT,CASRGALDEAFF
TRBV13,13,-,-,TRBJ1-1,TGTGCCAGCAGTCCCTTGAGAAGGCGGGAGGCTTTCTTT,CASSPLRRREAFF
TRBV11-2,16,few,TRBD2,TRBJ2-5,TGTGCCAGCAGCCCTCGTTTCGCGGGGGGGCAAGAGACCCAGTACTTC,CASSPRFAGGQETQYF
TRBV12-3/TRBV12-4,14,few,-,TRBJ1-1,TGTGCCAGCAGTCCCCCCACAGGACGTACTGAAGCTTTCTTT,CASSPPTGRTEAFF
TRBV6-1,16,many,TRBD1,TRBJ1-2,TGTGCCAGCAGCCCCGGGACAGGGATCACCTACTATGGCTACACCTTC,CASSPGTGITYYGYTF
TRBV7-8,16,many,TRBD1,TRBJ1-2,TGTGCCAGCAGCCCTGGACAGGCAGGCGCTAACTATGGCTACACCTTC,CASSPGQAGANYGYTF
TRBV7-9,16,many,TRBD2,TRBJ2-5,TGTGCCAGCAGCTTACGCACTAGCGGGGCGGGAAAGACCCAGTACTTC,CASSLRTSGAGKTQYF
TRBV28,12,many,TRBD1,TRBJ1-5,TGTGCCACCAAGACAGGGGTTCAGCCCCAGCATTTT,CATKTGVQPQHF
TRBV2,13,many,-,TRBJ1-5,TGTGCCAGCAGTGATTGGAGCAATCAGCCCCAGCATTTT,CASSDWSNQPQHF
TRBV6-5,13,many,-,TRBJ2-7,TGTGCCAGCAGTTACACAAAACAGGGCGAGCAGTACTTC,CASSYTKQGEQYF
TRBV19,15,-,-,TRBJ2-7,TGTGCCAGTAGTATAGCCGGGACGTCAGCCTACGAGCAGTACTTC,CASSIAGTSAYEQYF
TRBV28,14,many,-,TRBJ2-2,TGTGCCAGCAGGAAGGGGCCTCCCACCGGGGAGCTGTTTTTT,CASRKGPPTGELFF
TRBV12-3/TRBV12-4,11,many,-,TRBJ2-7,TGTGCCAGCAGTTTCCTTGACGAGCAGTACTTC,CASSFLDEQYF
TRBV19,15,many,-,TRBJ1-1,TGTGCCAGTAGCCACCCCGACAGATTGACCACTGAAGCTTTCTTT,CASSHPDRLTTEAFF
TRBV5-1,17,many,TRBD1,TRBJ1-2,TGCGCCAGCAGCTTCTACGGGACAGGGGGCGCAATGGATGGCTACACCTTC,CASSFYGTGGAMDGYTF
TRBV2,11,many,TRBD1,TRBJ1-2,TGTGCCAACAGGGGGCTGGGTGGCTACACCTTC,CANRGLGGYTF
TRBV7-8,14,many,TRBD1,TRBJ2-7,TGTGCCAGCAGCTCAGAGGGACAGGCCTACGAGCAGTACTTC,CASSSEGQAYEQYF
TRBV5-1,15,many,-,TRBJ1-1,TGCGCCAGCAGCTTGATCGGATCGGCGTGGACTGAAGCTTTCTTT,CASSLIGSAWTEAFF